This T cell receptor beta chain emerged from a study of OX40 agonist ivuxolimab in advanced cancers. The ends were cut back, 1 base at V and 3 bases at J, with 22 bases in the middle. The germline V gene has CDR1 SEHNR and CDR2 FQNEAQ (reference sequence). This CDR3 is built from 18 residues. Here immunoSEQ multiplex PCR was the method, and the copy in TCRdb shows in-frame clones only, minus some. This table has 80,000 to 100,000 clones, 85% to 95% appearing once. This clonotype was sampled from an adult with an advanced solid tumor such as melanoma, head and neck, liver or kidney cancer. The source material was CD4+ or CD8+ T cells sorted from blood, sampled in a trial of the OX40 agonist ivuxolimab. This chain uses TRBV7-9 with TRBJ2-7; D tentatively reads TRBD1 or TRBD2 (6 bases each). The CDR3 DNA reads TGTGCCAGCAGCTTAGATAGGTGGGGGGCGGGACAACACTACGAGCAGTACTTC. Translation: CASSLDRWGAGQHYEQYF.